This T cell receptor (beta chain) was sequenced for a study of blood T cells in healthy people across ages (dated by TCRdb to between 2015 and 2017). For the study in its entirety: Template switching captured roughly one uniquely barcoded TCR beta cDNA molecule per two T cells in model experiments. Using deep sequencing normalized with unique cDNA molecular identifiers, the study measured how TCR beta repertoire diversity changes with age. The donors were split into four age groups: young (average about 15 years), middle-aged (over 35), aged (around 67) and long-lived (more than 80). To avoid experimental bias, donors of different ages were randomly spread across the sequencing lanes. The study analyzed two additional independent replicas of 1 million unique cDNA reads from the same blood draw for two donors, one aged 18 to 29 and one aged 80 or older. Findings and caveats that apply to the study as a whole: Compared with the aged group, more naive CD4+ T cells, fewer expanded clones and increased TCR diversity were shown by the long-lived group, suggesting age selection. Observed TCR beta diversity correlated strongly with the percentage of naive T cells measured by flow cytometry. Total diversity estimates from one million sequenced T cells were considered lower bounds and underestimates. Observed TCR beta diversity per million T cells fell roughly linearly with age, and a significant reduction was already apparent by age roughly 40. Since profiling was done on bulk unsorted PBMCs, naive and antigen-experienced compartments could not be conclusively compared. Because the CMV infection status of the donors was unknown, age-related changes in expanded clonotypes may potentially have been confounded.

The CDR3 measures 13 amino acids from cysteine to phenylalanine. Only the CDR3 DNA is retained, 39 bases long and in frame from the first base. Trimming removed 5 bases from V and 9 bases from J, leaving 11 bases between the germline ends. Sequences MDHEN (CDR1) and SYDVKM (CDR2) are obtained from the germline V gene. The library came from 5' RACE. For sequencing, an Illumina HiSeq 2500 was employed. A second about 6 to 11 cycle PCR used a sample-barcoded 5' primer and a J-beta primer mix. Each TCR beta cDNA molecule received a unique molecular identifier from a template-switch 5' adaptor carrying 12 random nucleotides. Each sample yielded at least 2.5 million CDR3-containing paired-end reads. First-strand cDNA was synthesized from all RNA with the Mint cDNA synthesis kit, primed by a TRBC-specific oligonucleotide. Following uracil-DNA glycosylase treatment, a first 18-cycle PCR with universal primers M1SS and BC2_uni_R was performed on all cDNA. The authors' pipeline ran thus. For normalization, 1 million high-quality reads were randomly selected from each sample, with every read carrying a distinct molecular identifier. Reads with shared molecular identifiers were discarded instead of being binned into consensus sequences. CDR3 identification, clonotype clustering and error correction used MiTCR with a Q25 quality threshold and the strictest error-elimination algorithm. Lower-bound total TCR beta diversity was estimated with a nonparametric unseen species model using Euler transformation. The public reads were run again by TCRdb, first through fastp at Q25 and then through MiXCR, and only productive beta chains were kept. Rows are combined by CDR3 protein, so each entry shows the most common genes and DNA. The authors' filters were not applied to this entry. This sample gives about 1,400,000 distinct CDR3 sequences in total; approximately 59% of them show up just once. The ten largest clones add up to 5.5% to 8% of the sample.

The roughly 39 donors, aged about 6 to 100 years, were systemically healthy Caucasian individuals from Russia. Approximately 9.3 milliliters of peripheral blood were drawn from each donor into EDTA-treated Vacutainer tubes. Ficoll-Paque density-gradient centrifugation was used to isolate PBMCs, with at least 7 million obtained per sample. Trizol reagent was used to extract total RNA from PBMCs, with at least 5.5 micrograms per sample. The percentages of naive CD45RAhigh/CD27high T cells were determined by flow cytometry on a PBMC aliquot from every donor. Regarding this clonotype: Its antigen has not been determined. Base qualities were left out, and no much larger clone turns up one base away.

This receptor was identified in a man between 18 and 35 years old in good health. Sequences were obtained from blood. The rearranged chain carries TRBV28 and TRBJ1-6; a confident D gene designation cannot be given. The CDR3 region reads CASSTVASSPLHF. The nucleotides are TGTGCCAGCAGTACGGTTGCTAGTTCACCCCTCCACTTT.